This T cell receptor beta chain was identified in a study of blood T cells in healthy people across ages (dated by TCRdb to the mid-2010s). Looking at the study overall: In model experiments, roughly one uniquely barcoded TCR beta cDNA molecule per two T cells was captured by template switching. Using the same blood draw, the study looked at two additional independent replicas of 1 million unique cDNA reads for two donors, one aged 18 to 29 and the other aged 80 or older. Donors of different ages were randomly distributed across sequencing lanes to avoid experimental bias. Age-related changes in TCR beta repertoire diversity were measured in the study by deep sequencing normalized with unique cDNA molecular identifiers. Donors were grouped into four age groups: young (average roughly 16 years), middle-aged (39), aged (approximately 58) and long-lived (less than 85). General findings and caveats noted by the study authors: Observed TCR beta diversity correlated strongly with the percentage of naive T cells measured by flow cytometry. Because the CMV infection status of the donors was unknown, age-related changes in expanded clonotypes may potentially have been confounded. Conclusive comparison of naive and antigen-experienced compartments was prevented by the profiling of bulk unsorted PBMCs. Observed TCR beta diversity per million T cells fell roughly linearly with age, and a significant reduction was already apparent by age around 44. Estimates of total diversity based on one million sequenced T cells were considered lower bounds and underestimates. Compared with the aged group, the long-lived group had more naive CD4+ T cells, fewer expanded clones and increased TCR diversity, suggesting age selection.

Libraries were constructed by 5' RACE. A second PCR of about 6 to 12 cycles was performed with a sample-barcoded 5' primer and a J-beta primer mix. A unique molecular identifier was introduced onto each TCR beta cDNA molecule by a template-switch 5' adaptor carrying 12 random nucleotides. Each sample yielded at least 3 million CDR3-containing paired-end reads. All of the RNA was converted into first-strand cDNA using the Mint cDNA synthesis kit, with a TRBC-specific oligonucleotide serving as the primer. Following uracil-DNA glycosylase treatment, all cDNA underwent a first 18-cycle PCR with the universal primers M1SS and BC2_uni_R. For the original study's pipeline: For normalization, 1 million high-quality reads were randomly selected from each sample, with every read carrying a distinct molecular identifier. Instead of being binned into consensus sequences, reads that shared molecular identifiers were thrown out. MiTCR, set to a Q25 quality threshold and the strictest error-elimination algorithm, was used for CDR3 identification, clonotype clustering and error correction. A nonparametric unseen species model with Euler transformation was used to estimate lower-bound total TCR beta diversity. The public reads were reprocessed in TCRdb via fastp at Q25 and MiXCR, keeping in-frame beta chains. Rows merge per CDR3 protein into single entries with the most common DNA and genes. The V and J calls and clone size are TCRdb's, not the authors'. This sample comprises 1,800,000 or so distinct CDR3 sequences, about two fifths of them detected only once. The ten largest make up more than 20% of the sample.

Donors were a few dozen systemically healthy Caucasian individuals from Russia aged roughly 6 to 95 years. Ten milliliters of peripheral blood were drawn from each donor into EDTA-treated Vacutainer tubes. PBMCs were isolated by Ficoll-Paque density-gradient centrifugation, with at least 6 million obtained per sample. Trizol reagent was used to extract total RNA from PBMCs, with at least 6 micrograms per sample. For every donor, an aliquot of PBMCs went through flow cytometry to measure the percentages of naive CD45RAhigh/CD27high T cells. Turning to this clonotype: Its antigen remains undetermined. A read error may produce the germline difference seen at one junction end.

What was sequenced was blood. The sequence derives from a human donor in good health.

The bases read TGTGCCAGCAGCTTAACGTCTGGGGGGTTGAACACTGGAGCTTTCTTT. Protein translation: CASSLTSGGLNTGAFF. The chain couples TRBV7-3 to TRBJ1-1, with TRBD1 perhaps the D gene, on 5 matching bases. The cysteine opens and the phenylalanine closes a CDR3 of 16 amino acids. The DNA shown is the 48-base CDR3, in frame from base 1. CDR1 SGHTA and CDR2 FQGTGA were looked up in the germline V gene.